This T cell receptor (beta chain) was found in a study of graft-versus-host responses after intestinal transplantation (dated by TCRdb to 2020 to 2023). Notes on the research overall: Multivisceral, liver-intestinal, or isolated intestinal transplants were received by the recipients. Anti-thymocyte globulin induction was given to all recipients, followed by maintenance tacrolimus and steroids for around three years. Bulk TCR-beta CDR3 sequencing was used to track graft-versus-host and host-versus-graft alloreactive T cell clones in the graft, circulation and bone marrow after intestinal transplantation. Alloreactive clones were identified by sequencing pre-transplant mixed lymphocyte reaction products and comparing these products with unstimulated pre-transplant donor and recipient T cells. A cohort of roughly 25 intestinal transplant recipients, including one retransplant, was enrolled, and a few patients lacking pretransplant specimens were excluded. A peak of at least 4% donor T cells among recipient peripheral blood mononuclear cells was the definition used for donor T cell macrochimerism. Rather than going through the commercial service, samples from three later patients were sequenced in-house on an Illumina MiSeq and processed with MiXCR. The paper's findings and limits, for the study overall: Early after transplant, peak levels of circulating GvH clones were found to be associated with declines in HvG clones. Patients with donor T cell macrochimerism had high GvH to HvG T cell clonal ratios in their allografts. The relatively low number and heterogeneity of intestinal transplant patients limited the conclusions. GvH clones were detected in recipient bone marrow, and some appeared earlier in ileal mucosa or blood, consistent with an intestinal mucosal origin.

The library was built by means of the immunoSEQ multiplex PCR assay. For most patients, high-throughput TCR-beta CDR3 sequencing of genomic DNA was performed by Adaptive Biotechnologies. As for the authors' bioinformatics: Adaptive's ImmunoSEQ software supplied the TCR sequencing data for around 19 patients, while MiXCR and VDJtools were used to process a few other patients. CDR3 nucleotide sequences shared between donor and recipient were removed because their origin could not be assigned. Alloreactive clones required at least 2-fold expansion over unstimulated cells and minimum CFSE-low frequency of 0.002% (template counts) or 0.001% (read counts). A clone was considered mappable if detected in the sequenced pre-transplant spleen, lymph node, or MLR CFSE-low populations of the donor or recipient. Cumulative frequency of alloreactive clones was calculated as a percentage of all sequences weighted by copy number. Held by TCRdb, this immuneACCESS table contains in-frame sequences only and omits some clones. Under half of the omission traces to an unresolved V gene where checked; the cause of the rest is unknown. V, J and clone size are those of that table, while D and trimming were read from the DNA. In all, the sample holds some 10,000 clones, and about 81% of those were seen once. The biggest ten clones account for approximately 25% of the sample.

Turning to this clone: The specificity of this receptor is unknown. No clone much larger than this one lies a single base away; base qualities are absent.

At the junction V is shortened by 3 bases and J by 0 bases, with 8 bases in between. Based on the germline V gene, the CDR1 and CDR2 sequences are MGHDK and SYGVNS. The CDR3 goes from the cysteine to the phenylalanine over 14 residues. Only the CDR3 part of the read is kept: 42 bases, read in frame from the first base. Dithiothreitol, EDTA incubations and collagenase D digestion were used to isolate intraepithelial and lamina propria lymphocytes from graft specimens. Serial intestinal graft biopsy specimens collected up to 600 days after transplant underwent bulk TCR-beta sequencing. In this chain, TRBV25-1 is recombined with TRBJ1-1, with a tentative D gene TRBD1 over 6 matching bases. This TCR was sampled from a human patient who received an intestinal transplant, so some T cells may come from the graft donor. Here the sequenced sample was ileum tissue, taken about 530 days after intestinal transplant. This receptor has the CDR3 CASSDGGMNTEAFF. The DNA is TGTGCCAGCAGTGATGGGGGCATGAACACTGAAGCTTTCTTT.